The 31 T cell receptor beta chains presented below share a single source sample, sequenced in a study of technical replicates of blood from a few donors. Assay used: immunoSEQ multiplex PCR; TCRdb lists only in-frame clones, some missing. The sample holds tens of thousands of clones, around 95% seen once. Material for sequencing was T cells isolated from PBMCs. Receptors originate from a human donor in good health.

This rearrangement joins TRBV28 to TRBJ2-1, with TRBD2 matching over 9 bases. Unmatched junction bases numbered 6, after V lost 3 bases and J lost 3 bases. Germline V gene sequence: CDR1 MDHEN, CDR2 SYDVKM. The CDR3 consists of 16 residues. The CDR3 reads CASSFLASGDYNEQFF. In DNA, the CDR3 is TGTGCCAGCAGTTTCCTGGCTAGCGGGGACTACAATGAGCAGTTCTTC.

As DNA, the CDR3 is TGTGCCAGTAGGGGACAGGGTGTGCTGCCCCAGCATTTT. It translates to CASRGQGVLPQHF. This chain joins TRBV19 and TRBJ1-5; 9 bases are shared with TRBD1. The germline CDR1 and CDR2 sequences are LNHDA and SQIVND (reference sequence). The V segment lost 6 bases and the J segment 9 bases; nucleotides outside the gene matches: 6. The CDR3 has 13 amino acids.

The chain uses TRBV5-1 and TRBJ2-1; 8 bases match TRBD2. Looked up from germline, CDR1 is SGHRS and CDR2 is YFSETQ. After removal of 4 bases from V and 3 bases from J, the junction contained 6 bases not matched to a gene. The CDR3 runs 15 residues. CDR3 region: CASSLLAESYNEQFF. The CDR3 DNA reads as TGCGCCAGCAGCCTACTAGCGGAGAGCTACAATGAGCAGTTCTTC.

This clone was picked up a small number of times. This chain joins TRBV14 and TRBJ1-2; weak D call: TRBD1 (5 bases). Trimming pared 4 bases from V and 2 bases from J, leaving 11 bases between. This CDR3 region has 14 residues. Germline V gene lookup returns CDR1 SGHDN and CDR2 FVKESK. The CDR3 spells CASSLLQENYGYTF. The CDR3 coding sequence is TGTGCCAGCAGCCTACTACAGGAGAACTATGGCTACACCTTC.

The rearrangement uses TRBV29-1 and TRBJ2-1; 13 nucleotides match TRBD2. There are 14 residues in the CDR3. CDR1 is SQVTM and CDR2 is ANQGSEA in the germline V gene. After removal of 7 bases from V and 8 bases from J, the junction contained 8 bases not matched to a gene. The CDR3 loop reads CSGSLAGGPHEQFF. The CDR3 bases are TGCAGCGGGTCACTAGCGGGAGGGCCGCATGAGCAGTTCTTC.

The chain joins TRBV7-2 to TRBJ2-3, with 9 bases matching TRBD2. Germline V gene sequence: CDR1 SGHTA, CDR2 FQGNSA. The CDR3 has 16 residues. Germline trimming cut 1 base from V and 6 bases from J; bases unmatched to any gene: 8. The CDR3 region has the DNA TGTGCCAGCAGCTTAGGCCCAGCGGGAGGATCGGATACGCAGTATTTT. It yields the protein CASSLGPAGGSDTQYF.

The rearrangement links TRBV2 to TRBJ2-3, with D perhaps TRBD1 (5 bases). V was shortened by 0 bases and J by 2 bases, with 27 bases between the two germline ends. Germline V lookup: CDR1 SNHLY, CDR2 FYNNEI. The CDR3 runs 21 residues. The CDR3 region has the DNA TGTGCCAGCAGTGAAGCGCCCCACCCCCGTAACAGGCCCTTTCTCACAGATACGCAGTATTTT. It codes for CASSEAPHPRNRPFLTDTQYF.

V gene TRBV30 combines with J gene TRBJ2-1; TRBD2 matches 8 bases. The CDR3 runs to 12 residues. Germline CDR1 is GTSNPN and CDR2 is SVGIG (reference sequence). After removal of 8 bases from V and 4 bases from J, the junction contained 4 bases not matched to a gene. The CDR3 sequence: CAASGGYNEQFF. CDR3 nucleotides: TGTGCCGCCTCGGGGGGGTACAATGAGCAGTTCTTC. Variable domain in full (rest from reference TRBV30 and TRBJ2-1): SQTIHQWPATLVQPVGSPLSLECTVEGTSNPNLYWYRQAAGRGLQLLFYSVGIGQISSEVPQNLSASRPQDRQFILSSKKLLLSDSGFYLCAASGGYNEQFFGPGTRLTVL.

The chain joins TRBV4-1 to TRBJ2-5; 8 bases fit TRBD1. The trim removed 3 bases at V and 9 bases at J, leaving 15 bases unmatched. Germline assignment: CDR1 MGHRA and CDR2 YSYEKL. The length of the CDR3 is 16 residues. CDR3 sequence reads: CASSHPRQGPGGSQYF. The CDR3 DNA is TGCGCCAGCAGCCATCCGAGACAGGGGCCCGGTGGGTCCCAGTACTTC.

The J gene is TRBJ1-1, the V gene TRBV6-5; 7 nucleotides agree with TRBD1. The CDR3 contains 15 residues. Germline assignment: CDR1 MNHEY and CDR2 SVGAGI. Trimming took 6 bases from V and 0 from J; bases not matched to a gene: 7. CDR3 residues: CASRHGTALNTEAFF. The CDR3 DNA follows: TGTGCCAGCAGACACGGGACAGCCCTGAACACTGAAGCTTTCTTT.

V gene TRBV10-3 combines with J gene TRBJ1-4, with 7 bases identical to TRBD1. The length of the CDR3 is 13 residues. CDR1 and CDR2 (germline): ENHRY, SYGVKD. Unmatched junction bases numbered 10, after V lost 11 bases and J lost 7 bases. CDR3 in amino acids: CAHATGAGEKLFF. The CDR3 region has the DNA TGTGCCCACGCCACAGGGGCGGGTGAAAAACTGTTTTTT.

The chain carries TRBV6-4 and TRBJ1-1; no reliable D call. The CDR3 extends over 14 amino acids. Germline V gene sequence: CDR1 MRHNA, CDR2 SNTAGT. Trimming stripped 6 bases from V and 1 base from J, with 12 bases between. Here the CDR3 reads CASRRGGKNTEAFF. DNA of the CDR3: TGTGCCAGCAGGCGGGGTGGGAAGAACACTGAAGCTTTCTTT.

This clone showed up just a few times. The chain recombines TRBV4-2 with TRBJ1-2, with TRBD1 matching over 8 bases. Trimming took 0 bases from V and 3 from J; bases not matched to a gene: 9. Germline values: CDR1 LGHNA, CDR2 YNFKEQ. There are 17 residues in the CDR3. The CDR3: CASSQDQGRGQDYGYTF. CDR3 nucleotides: TGTGCCAGCAGCCAAGATCAAGGCAGGGGGCAAGACTATGGCTACACCTTC.

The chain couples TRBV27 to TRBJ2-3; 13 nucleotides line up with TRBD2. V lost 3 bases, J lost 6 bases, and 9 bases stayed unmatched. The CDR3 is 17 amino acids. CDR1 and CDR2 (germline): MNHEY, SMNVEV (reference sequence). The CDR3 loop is CASSFIGLAGDGDTQYF. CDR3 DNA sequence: TGTGCCAGCAGTTTTATCGGACTAGCGGGAGACGGTGATACGCAGTATTTT.

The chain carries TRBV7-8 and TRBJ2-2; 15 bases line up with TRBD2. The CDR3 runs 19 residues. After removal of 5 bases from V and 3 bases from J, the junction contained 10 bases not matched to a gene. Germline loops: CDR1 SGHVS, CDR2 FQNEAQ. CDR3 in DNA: TGTGCCAGCAGCCCCCGGACTAGCGGGAGGGCCTGGGACACCGGGGAGCTGTTTTTT. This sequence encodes CASSPRTSGRAWDTGELFF.

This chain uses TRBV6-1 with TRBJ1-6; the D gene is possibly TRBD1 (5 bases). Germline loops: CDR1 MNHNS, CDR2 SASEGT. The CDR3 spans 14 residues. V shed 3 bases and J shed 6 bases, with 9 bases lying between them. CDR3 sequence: CASSDRVGNSPLHF. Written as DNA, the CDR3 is TGTGCCAGCAGTGACAGGGTTGGTAATTCACCCCTCCACTTT.

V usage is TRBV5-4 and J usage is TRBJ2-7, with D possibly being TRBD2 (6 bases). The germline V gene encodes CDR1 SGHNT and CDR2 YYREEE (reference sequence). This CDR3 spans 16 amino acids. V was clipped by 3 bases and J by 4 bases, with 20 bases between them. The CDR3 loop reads CASSSRGAGTYYEQYF. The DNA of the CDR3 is TGTGCCAGCAGCTCGCGCGGGGCCGGTACCTATTACGAGCAGTACTTC.

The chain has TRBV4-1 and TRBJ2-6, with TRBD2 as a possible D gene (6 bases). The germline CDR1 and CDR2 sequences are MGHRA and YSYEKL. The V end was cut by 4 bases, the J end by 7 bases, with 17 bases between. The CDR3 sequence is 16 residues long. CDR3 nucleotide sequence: TGCGCCAGCAGCCCGTTCGGGAGCAGGGCAGCCAACGTCCTGACTTTC. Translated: CASSPFGSRAANVLTF.

CDR3 in amino acids: CASWEASEAFF. Here the CDR3 DNA reads TGTGCCAGCTGGGAGGCTTCTGAAGCTTTCTTT. The chain uses TRBV2 and TRBJ1-1, with D hard to call. The CDR3 is 11 amino acids. Trimming removed 8 bases at V and 6 bases at J, with 10 bases between. Germline values: CDR1 SNHLY, CDR2 FYNNEI.

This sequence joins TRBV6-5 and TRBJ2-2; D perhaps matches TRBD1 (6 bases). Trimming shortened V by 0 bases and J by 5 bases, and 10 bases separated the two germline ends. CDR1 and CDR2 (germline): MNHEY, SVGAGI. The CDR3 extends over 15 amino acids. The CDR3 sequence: CASSYSYRETGELFF. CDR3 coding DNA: TGTGCCAGCAGTTACTCTTACAGGGAAACCGGGGAGCTGTTTTTT.

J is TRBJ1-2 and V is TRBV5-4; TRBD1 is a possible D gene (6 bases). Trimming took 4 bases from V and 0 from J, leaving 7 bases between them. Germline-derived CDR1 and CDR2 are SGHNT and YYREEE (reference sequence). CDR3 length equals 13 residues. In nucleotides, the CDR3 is TGTGCCAGCAGCCGGACAGCTAACTATGGCTACACCTTC. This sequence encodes CASSRTANYGYTF.

CDR3 sequence: CASSYLRGEAEAFF. Written as DNA, the CDR3 is TGTGCCAGCAGTTACCTCAGGGGTGAGGCTGAAGCTTTCTTT. This chain links TRBV27 with TRBJ1-1; D might be TRBD1 (6 bases). The CDR3 is made up of 14 amino acids. Germline V CDR1 and CDR2: MNHEY, SMNVEV (reference sequence). Trimming cost V 4 bases and J 6 bases, with 15 bases left between them.

CDR3 amino acids: CASRTELNQPQHF. The DNA of the CDR3 is TGTGCCAGCAGAACAGAACTCAATCAGCCCCAGCATTTT. This sequence joins TRBV6-1 and TRBJ1-5; D gene ambiguous. The germline gives CDR1 MNHNS, CDR2 SASEGT. Trimming removed 6 bases from V and 3 bases from J, with 9 bases in between. The CDR3 consists of 13 residues.

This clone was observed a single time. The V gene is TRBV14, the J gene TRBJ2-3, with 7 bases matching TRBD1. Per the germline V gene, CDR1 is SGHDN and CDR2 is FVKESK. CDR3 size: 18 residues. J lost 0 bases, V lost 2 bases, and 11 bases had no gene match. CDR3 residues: CASSQISYRGTSTDTQYF. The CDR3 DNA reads TGTGCCAGCAGCCAAATATCATACAGGGGAACTAGCACAGATACGCAGTATTTT.

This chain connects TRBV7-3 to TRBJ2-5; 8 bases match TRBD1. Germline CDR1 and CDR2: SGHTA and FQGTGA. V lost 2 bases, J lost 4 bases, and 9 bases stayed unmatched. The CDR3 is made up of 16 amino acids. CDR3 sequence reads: CASSLGRQGIAETQYF. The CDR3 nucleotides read TGTGCCAGCAGCTTAGGACGACAGGGGATCGCAGAGACCCAGTACTTC.

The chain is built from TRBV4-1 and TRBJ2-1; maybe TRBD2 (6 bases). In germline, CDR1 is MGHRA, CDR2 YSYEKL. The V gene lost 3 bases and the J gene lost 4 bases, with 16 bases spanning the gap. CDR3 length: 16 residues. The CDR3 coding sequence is TGCGCCAGCAGCCAGCACCTTAGCGGAAAATACAATGAGCAGTTCTTC. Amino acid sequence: CASSQHLSGKYNEQFF.

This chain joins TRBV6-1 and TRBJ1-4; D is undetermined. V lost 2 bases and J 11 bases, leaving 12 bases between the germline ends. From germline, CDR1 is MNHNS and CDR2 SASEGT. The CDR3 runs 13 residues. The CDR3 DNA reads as TGTGCCAGCAGTGAACGAGGAGACGGGAAACTGTTTTTT. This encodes CASSERGDGKLFF.

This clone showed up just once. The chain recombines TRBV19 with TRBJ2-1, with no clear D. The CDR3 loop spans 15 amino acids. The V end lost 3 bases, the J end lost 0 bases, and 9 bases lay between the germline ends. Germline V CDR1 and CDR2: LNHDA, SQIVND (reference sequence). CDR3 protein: CASSIMASSYNEQFF. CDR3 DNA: TGTGCCAGTAGTATCATGGCTAGCTCCTACAATGAGCAGTTCTTC.

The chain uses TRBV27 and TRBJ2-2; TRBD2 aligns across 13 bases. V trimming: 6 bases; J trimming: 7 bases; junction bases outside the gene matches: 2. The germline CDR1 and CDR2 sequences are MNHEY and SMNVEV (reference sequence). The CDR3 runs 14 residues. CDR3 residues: CASRLAGGLGELFF. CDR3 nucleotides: TGTGCCAGCAGACTAGCGGGGGGGCTCGGGGAGCTGTTTTTT.

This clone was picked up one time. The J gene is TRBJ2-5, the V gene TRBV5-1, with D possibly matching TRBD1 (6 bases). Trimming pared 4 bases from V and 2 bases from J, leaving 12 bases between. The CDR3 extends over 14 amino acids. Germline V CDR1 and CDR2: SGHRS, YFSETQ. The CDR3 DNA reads TGCGCCAGCAGCGTTTTAGGGGGTCAAGAGACCCAGTACTTC. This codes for CASSVLGGQETQYF. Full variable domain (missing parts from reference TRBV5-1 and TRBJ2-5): KAGVTQTPRYLIKTRGQQVTLSCSPISGHRSVSWYQQTPGQGLQFLFEYFSETQRNKGNFPGRFSGRQFSNSRSEMNVSTLELGDSALYLCASSVLGGQETQYFGPGTRLLVL.

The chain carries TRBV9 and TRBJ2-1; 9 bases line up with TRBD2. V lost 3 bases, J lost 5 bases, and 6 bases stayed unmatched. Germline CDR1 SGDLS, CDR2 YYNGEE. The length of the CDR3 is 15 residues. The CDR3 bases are TGTGCCAGCAGCGGAGTGGGACTAGCAGACAATGAGCAGTTCTTC. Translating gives CASSGVGLADNEQFF.